This T cell receptor beta chain originates from a study of T cell responses to AZD1222 COVID-19 vaccine. Overall study findings and caveats: Spike-specific TCR breadth and depth grew following two AZD1222 doses. White British ancestry dominated among donors, who included more females, and clonal diversity was possibly underestimated. Across spike, vaccine-associated CD4 TCRs were found, dominant at 160-218 and 743-854.

V lost 4 bases, J lost 4 bases, and 13 bases lay in between. The germline V gene encodes CDR1 ENHRY and CDR2 SYGVKD. CDR3 size: 15 residues. This clone is a singleton in its sample. The antigen is not known. Method: immunoSEQ multiplex PCR; TCRdb's copy keeps in-frame clones and lacks some. The sample records tens of thousands of clones, less than 90% being singletons. This chain links TRBV10-3 with TRBJ2-2, with TRBD2 as a possible D gene (6 bases). Source: peripheral blood, taken 28 days after the second AZD1222 dose. This TCR was recovered from an adult who received the AZD1222 COVID-19 vaccine. CDR3 nucleotides: TGTGCCATCAGTGGTCGCGGCGGGGTCACCGGGGAGCTGTTTTTT. Translation: CAISGRGGVTGELFF.